The entry that follows covers one T cell receptor (beta chain) sequence. Its specificity is not known. The sample belongs to a study of T cell responses to AZD1222 COVID-19 vaccine. As for the study in general: Investigators merged groups given second doses at roughly 4 or roughly 12 weeks.

Study-wide results and caveats: The donor group comprised mostly white British people and more females; the analysis possibly underestimated clonal diversity. Seropositive at baseline were only six AZD1222 recipients. Repertoire samples came only from after the peak T cell response.

V shed 0 bases and J shed 5 bases, with 4 bases lying between them. There are 12 residues in the CDR3. Germline V CDR1 and CDR2: SGHKS, YYEKEE (reference sequence). TCRdb's copy holds only in-frame clones and misses some; the assay was immunoSEQ multiplex PCR. In the table there are under 150,000 clones, over 75% of which are singletons. The chain links TRBV5-5 to TRBJ2-3, with D uncertain. Sequences were derived from peripheral blood, sampled on day 0 of AZD1222 vaccination. The sequence was obtained from an adult in good health. CDR3 protein: CASSLGGDTQYF. In DNA form, the CDR3 reads TGTGCCAGCAGCTTGGGGGGAGATACGCAGTATTTT.